The rows below give T cell receptor beta chains drawn from one sample of a study of cytomegalovirus exposure and HLA in healthy donors. Data came from immunoSEQ multiplex PCR; TCRdb stores just in-frame clones and leaves some out. The table records about 160,000 clones, around 84% of them present only once. Sequencing used PBMCs. The origin of the receptors is a man younger than 30 in good health and CMV-seronegative. CDR3s leave out the opening cysteine and the closing phenylalanine or tryptophan. Each record gives: CDR3 length, V gene, J gene, CDR3 protein.

14,TRBV5-6,TRBJ2-3,ASSSTLAGRADTQY
12,TRBV7-9,TRBJ2-7,ASSEVGQNYEQY
13,TRBV6-6,TRBJ1-5,ACGQGYYSNQPQH
12,TRBV6-5,TRBJ1-2,ASSYPQGADGYT
13,TRBV6-6,TRBJ2-7,ASSQTGDRAYEQY
13,TRBV15,TRBJ2-1,ATSRDEGSSNEQF
19,TRBV4-3,TRBJ2-2,ASSQEGYAASLAGETGELF
11,TRBV18,TRBJ2-5,ASSRSFGETQY
11,TRBV6-1,TRBJ1-3,AITGLSGNTIY
10,TRBV7-9,TRBJ2-5,ASSLRGETQY
10,TRBV6-5,TRBJ2-1,ASSYPSGGEF
13,TRBV7-9,TRBJ2-7,ASSLPAGTNDEQY
13,TRBV7-9,TRBJ2-3,ASSLVSIGTDTQY
12,TRBV27,TRBJ1-2,ASSLRRTGYGYT
13,TRBV13,TRBJ1-2,ASSSRGGPYYGYT
10,TRBV19,TRBJ1-4,ASSRGVEKLF
13,TRBV19,TRBJ2-1,ASMGWGTAYNEQF
13,TRBV19,TRBJ1-2,ASSTRQQFNYGYT
11,TRBV27,TRBJ2-7,ASSGRSEYEQY
11,TRBV7-3,TRBJ1-2,ASSKQGMNGYT
16,TRBV5-4,TRBJ1-2,ASSFGTTGGAGDYGYT
15,TRBV5-4,TRBJ2-1,ASSWSWASGPYNEQF
13,TRBV25-1,TRBJ1-2,ASSEWSPGAGGYT
15,TRBV28,TRBJ1-4,ASSLTRTRSTNEKLF
12,TRBV7-8,TRBJ1-2,ASSLGSQGYGYT
13,TRBV19,TRBJ2-2,ASSILAGGSGELF
16,TRBV6-1,TRBJ2-7,ASSEDRQGAVFIDEQY
13,TRBV27,TRBJ2-7,ASSPRGGSNYEQY
15,TRBV7-8,TRBJ1-5,ASSLAVGLLEGQPQH
11,TRBV7-3,TRBJ2-5,ASSFQREETQY
11,TRBV6-5,TRBJ2-7,ASSTPDTHEQY
11,TRBV5-1,TRBJ2-7,ASSLELSYEQY
13,TRBV11-2,TRBJ2-3,ASSFSGAPTDTQY
11,TRBV6-1,TRBJ2-7,ASRGQGSYEQY
12,TRBV28,TRBJ1-1,ASCPWDRNTEAF
13,TRBV5-6,TRBJ2-7,ASRVRGLGSYEQY